These 20 T cell receptor beta chains share one sample of origin, sequenced in a study of human T cells and chemical hapten exposure. TCRdb called the RACE reads again in MiXCR, with one record for every CDR3 protein. Of around 150,000 distinct CDR3 sequences in the sample, roughly 26% were seen once. As for time point: patch test 3, about 24 weeks after DPC sensitization. Sample treatment: therapeutic diphenylcyclopropenone sensitization with weekly scalp DPC. The specimen comprised whole blood, sampled in connection with sensitization to the hapten diphenylcyclopropenone (DPC). The origin of the receptors is a woman aged 18 to 35 with alopecia areata. Some clones in this sample may be carry-over from other donors' samples.

The rearrangement uses TRBV4-3 and TRBJ2-1; 9 positions agree with TRBD2. The CDR3 covers 15 residues. Trimming at V came to 1 base and at J to 8 bases, leaving 6 bases not matched to a gene. The germline CDR1 and CDR2 sequences are LGHNA and YSLEER. CDR3 protein: CASSQGPSGADEQFF. DNA for the CDR3: TGCGCCAGCAGCCAAGGGCCTAGCGGGGCCGATGAGCAGTTCTTC.

In this sample, this clonotype turned up a few times. The rearrangement links TRBV6-6 to TRBJ1-6; D perhaps matches TRBD1 (6 bases). V lost 2 bases, J lost 7 bases, and 15 bases lay in between. The CDR3 runs to 16 residues. Germline assignment: CDR1 MNHNY and CDR2 SVGAGI (reference sequence). The CDR3 protein is CASSYPPGQRNSPLHF. DNA for the CDR3: TGTGCCAGCAGTTACCCACCGGGACAAAGGAATTCACCCCTCCACTTT.

The CDR3 sequence is CASSPSGLAKYEQYF. CDR3 nucleotides: TGCGCCAGCAGCCCTTCGGGACTAGCGAAGTACGAGCAGTACTTC. The chain joins TRBV4-1 to TRBJ2-7; 10 bases agree with TRBD2. Germline CDR1 reads MGHRA; CDR2 reads YSYEKL. CDR3 size: 15 residues. V lost 4 bases, J lost 4 bases, and 7 bases stayed unmatched.

A few counts support this clonotype. This chain connects TRBV6-2 or TRBV6-3 to TRBJ1-5; tentative D call: TRBD1 (6 bases). This CDR3 has 14 residues. Germline V lookup: CDR1 MNHEY, CDR2 SVGEGT. Between the trimmed V and J ends, which lost 5 bases and 3 bases, there was a span of 11 bases. The CDR3 coding sequence is TGTGCCAGCAGTGCACAGGGATACAATCAGCCCCAGCATTTT. Translating gives CASSAQGYNQPQHF.

This clonotype was seen more than once but under ten times. The chain carries TRBV7-2 and TRBJ2-1; 12 nucleotides line up with TRBD2. V was clipped by 1 base and J by 8 bases; unmatched bases: 3. CDR1 and CDR2 (germline): SGHTA, FQGNSA. This CDR3 has 15 residues. This chain's CDR3 is CASSLVASGGDEQFF. Written as DNA, the CDR3 is TGTGCCAGCAGCTTAGTAGCTAGCGGGGGGGATGAGCAGTTCTTC.

CDR3 loop: CASSLPGQRNTEAFF. The CDR3 DNA is TGCGCCAGCAGCTTGCCGGGACAAAGGAACACTGAAGCTTTCTTT. The V gene is TRBV5-1, the J gene TRBJ1-1; D is perhaps TRBD1 (6 bases). The CDR3 consists of 15 residues. The germline gives CDR1 SGHRS, CDR2 YFSETQ. V was pared by 1 base and J by 1 base, with 11 bases between.

The chain couples TRBV4-3 to TRBJ1-1; D remains unclear. Trimming pared 1 base from V and 1 base from J, leaving 10 bases between. The CDR3 is 15 residues long. The V gene's germline CDR1 is LGHNA and CDR2 YSLEER. CDR3 DNA sequence: TGCGCCAGCAGCCAAGCGGGCGGCCCGAACACTGAAGCTTTCTTT. Translation gives CASSQAGGPNTEAFF.

CDR3 in DNA: TGTGCCAGCAGCTTAAGGGGGAGAGAGACCCAGTACTTC. Translating gives CASSLRGRETQYF. The rearrangement links TRBV7-2 to TRBJ2-5; maybe TRBD1 (6 bases). Per germline, CDR1 SGHTA and CDR2 FQGNSA. CDR3 size: 13 residues. The germline V and J ends were trimmed by 2 bases and 4 bases, with 8 bases remaining between them.

The V call is TRBV27, the J call TRBJ1-5; 7 bases map to TRBD1. This CDR3 is built from 15 residues. Per germline, CDR1 MNHEY and CDR2 SMNVEV (reference sequence). Trimming at V came to 7 bases and at J to 1 base, leaving 7 bases not matched to a gene. As DNA, the CDR3 is TGTGCCAGCAACCAGGGGGGGGCGAGCAATCAGCCCCAGCATTTT. Residues: CASNQGGASNQPQHF.

The chain has TRBV24-1 and TRBJ2-3; 10 positions match TRBD1. In germline, CDR1 is KGHDR, CDR2 SFDVKD. The CDR3 is 17 residues long. J lost 2 bases, V lost 4 bases, and 8 bases had no gene match. The CDR3 sequence: CATSEAGTGDFTDTQYF. CDR3 coding DNA: TGTGCCACCAGTGAGGCCGGGACAGGGGATTTCACAGATACGCAGTATTTT.

The rearrangement links TRBV5-4 to TRBJ2-5; 8 bases are shared with TRBD1. Germline-derived CDR1 and CDR2 are SGHNT and YYREEE (reference sequence). Germline trimming cut 4 bases from V and 5 bases from J; bases unmatched to any gene: 10. This CDR3 is 15 amino acids long. The CDR3 here is CASSPGQGPPETQYF. The CDR3 DNA is TGTGCCAGCAGCCCCGGACAGGGTCCCCCGGAGACCCAGTACTTC. The variable domain in full, with the rest retrieved from reference TRBV5-4 and TRBJ2-5, is ETGVTQSPTHLIKTRGQQVTLRCSSQSGHNTVSWYQQALGQGPQFIFQYYREEENGRGNFPPRFSGLQFPNYSSELNVNALELDDSALYLCASSPGQGPPETQYFGPGTRLLVL.

This clonotype has more than one count but fewer than ten. The J gene is TRBJ2-7, the V gene TRBV29-1, with 12 nucleotides matching TRBD2. The V segment lost 4 bases and the J segment 3 bases; nucleotides outside the gene matches: 1. The CDR3 is 13 residues long. Germline V gene data show CDR1 as SQVTM and CDR2 as ANQGSEA. The CDR3, as DNA: TGCAGCGTTGGACTAGCGGGAGTCTACGAGCAGTACTTC. It yields the protein CSVGLAGVYEQYF.

V gene TRBV4-1 combines with J gene TRBJ2-3; D gene uncertain. The germline V and J ends were trimmed by 0 bases and 0 bases, with 13 bases remaining between them. Per the germline V gene, CDR1 is MGHRA and CDR2 is YSYEKL. The CDR3 is 17 amino acids. The CDR3 is CASSQEGPASSTDTQYF. The CDR3 nucleotides read TGCGCCAGCAGCCAAGAGGGTCCTGCTTCTAGCACAGATACGCAGTATTTT.

The rearrangement links TRBV18 to TRBJ1-5; D is perhaps TRBD1 (6 bases). The CDR3 spans 14 residues. Trimming cost V 6 bases and J 4 bases, with 13 bases left between them. Germline V gives CDR1 KGHSH, CDR2 LQKENI. Here the CDR3 reads CASSHGGANQPQHF. Here the CDR3 DNA reads TGTGCCAGCTCCCATGGGGGGGCAAATCAGCCCCAGCATTTT.

This clonotype was counted ten times or more. The chain has TRBV20-1 and TRBJ2-7; D uncertain. V lost 6 bases and J lost 3, with 9 bases in between. This CDR3 is 11 amino acids long. Germline loops: CDR1 DFQATT, CDR2 SNEGSKA (reference sequence). In nucleotides, the CDR3 is TGCAGTGCCCCAGAACGCTACGAGCAGTACTTC. Protein: CSAPERYEQYF.

The chain carries TRBV4-2 and TRBJ1-2, with TRBD1 matching over 7 bases. In germline, CDR1 is LGHNA, CDR2 YNFKEQ. The V and J ends lost 4 bases and 2 bases, in that order; junction bases with no gene match: 7. The CDR3 consists of 15 residues. The CDR3 reads CASSPQMGQNYGYTF. The CDR3, as DNA: TGTGCCAGCAGCCCCCAAATGGGACAGAACTATGGCTACACCTTC.

The CDR3 DNA follows: TGCAGCGCCCTTGTAACGTTTCAGGGGGGAGCCAAAAACATTCAGTACTTC. Its translation: CSALVTFQGGAKNIQYF. The J gene is TRBJ2-4, the V gene TRBV29-1, with D maybe TRBD1 (7 bases). The CDR3 spans 17 residues. Trimming pared 7 bases from V and 0 bases from J, leaving 22 bases between. The germline V gene has CDR1 SQVTM and CDR2 ANQGSEA.

In this sample, this clonotype turned up a few times. The genes are TRBV11-2 and TRBJ2-1; D is ambiguous. The CDR3 has 13 residues. V was cut by 2 bases and J by 4 bases, with 6 bases left in between. CDR1 is SGHAT and CDR2 is FQNNGV in the germline V gene. The CDR3, as DNA: TGTGCCAGCAGCTTAACAGTTTACAATGAGCAGTTCTTC. Translating it yields CASSLTVYNEQFF.

This clonotype was picked up a small number of times. This chain uses TRBV7-2 with TRBJ1-2; the D gene is possibly TRBD1 (5 bases). CDR3 length: 18 amino acids. Trimming took off 0 bases at V and 4 bases at J, with 21 bases between the two ends. Germline V gene lookup returns CDR1 SGHTA and CDR2 FQGNSA. CDR3: CASSLATAGPVYIYGYTF. Written as DNA, the CDR3 is TGTGCCAGCAGCTTAGCGACAGCAGGGCCGGTCTATATCTATGGCTACACCTTC.

The V gene is TRBV7-2, the J gene TRBJ2-3, with D possibly matching TRBD2 (6 bases). Deletions cut 5 bases from V and 3 bases from J, with 9 bases between. Germline CDR1 is SGHTA and CDR2 is FQGNSA. CDR3 length equals 13 residues. The CDR3 DNA follows: TGTGCCAGCAGCGGGACTTGGACAGATACGCAGTATTTT. As protein: CASSGTWTDTQYF.